This record concerns one TCR beta chain sequence. Its target is not known. The sample contains more than one DNA sequence encoding this CDR3. Using immunoSEQ multiplex PCR, the repertoire was profiled, and TCRdb retains in-frame clones only, with some absent. The sample holds more than 110,000 clones; approximately 91% are singletons and the top ten take roughly 1.4%. The CDR3 sequence is 13 residues long. Deletions cut 0 bases from V and 5 bases from J, with 8 bases between. Germline CDR1 is SGHRS and CDR2 is YFSETQ. This sample is part of a study of CD4+ T cells in melanoma. Study-level points and caveats: CD8+ T cell, macrophage and B cell function reportedly correlated with neoantigen-specific CD4+ T cells. Diverse differentiation states were reported for melanoma neoantigen-specific CD4+ T cells.

The clonotype was recovered from a human donor with melanoma. The chain has TRBV5-1 and TRBJ2-5; possible D gene TRBD1, 5 bases. The CDR3 coding sequence is TGCGCCAGCAGCTTGGAGGGGCAGGAGACCCAGTACTTC. It yields the protein CASSLEGQETQYF.